Described below is a single T cell receptor (beta chain) sequence and its context. What it binds is unknown. These data belong to a study of cytomegalovirus exposure and HLA in healthy donors. CDR1 is SGHAT, CDR2 FQNNGV, per germline. CDR3 length: 16 residues. V lost 5 bases to trimming and J lost 6 bases; unmatched junction nucleotides: 13. General study findings and limits: Among TCR sequences, most were rare, though some public TCRs appeared in many donors. Specificity of a few CMV-associated chains for CMV antigens was verified in vitro. Altogether, 164 TCR beta chains were recorded as cytomegalovirus-associated.

TCRdb's copy holds only in-frame clones and misses some; the assay was immunoSEQ multiplex PCR. The sample lists about 74,000 clones; around 94% were seen once. This chain links TRBV11-2 with TRBJ2-7, with 10 bases fitting TRBD1. This receptor was obtained from a woman between 18 and 30 years old in good health and CMV-seropositive. The specimen was PBMCs. The CDR3 region has the DNA TGTGCCAGCAGCCCCTCCGGGACAGGGGAAGGCGGCGAGCAGTACTTC. It specifies CASSPSGTGEGGEQYF.